The entry below gives a single T cell receptor beta chain sequence along with its context. This entry is derived from a study of blood T cell repertoires in COVID-19. V lost 6 bases and J 4 bases, leaving 12 bases between the germline ends. The CDR3 is made up of 13 amino acids. Germline-derived CDR1 and CDR2 are LNHDA and SQIVND (reference sequence). Some clones are missing from TCRdb's copy, which holds only in-frame ones; the method was immunoSEQ multiplex PCR. This sample has roughly 230,000 clones, with approximately 89% found just once. Sequencing input: PBMCs or T cells enriched from blood (not recorded which). J is TRBJ1-1 and V is TRBV19, with D possibly being TRBD1 (6 bases). The TCR originated in a woman in her twenties or thirties with acute COVID-19. The CDR3 reads CASSEGGVTEAFF. The CDR3 nucleotides are TGTGCCAGTAGCGAAGGGGGGGTCACTGAAGCTTTCTTT.